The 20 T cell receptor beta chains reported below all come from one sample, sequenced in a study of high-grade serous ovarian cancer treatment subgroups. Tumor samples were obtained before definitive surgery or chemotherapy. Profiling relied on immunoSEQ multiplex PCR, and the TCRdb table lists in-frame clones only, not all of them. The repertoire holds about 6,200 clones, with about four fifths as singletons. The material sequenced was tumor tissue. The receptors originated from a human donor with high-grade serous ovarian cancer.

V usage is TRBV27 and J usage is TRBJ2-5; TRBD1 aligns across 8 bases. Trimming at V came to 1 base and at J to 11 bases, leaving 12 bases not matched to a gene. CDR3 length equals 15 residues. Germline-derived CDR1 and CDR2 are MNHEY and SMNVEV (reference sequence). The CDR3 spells CASSLWGTGGKEQYF. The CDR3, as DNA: TGTGCCAGCAGTTTATGGGGGACAGGTGGTAAAGAGCAGTACTTC.

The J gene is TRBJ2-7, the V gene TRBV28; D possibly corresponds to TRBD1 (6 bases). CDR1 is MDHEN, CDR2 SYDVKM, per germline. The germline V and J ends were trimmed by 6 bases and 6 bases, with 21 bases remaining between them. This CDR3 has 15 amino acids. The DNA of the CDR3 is TGTGCCAGCAGCCCACCCGGGACACCGGCCCCCGAGCAGTACTTC. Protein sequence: CASSPPGTPAPEQYF.

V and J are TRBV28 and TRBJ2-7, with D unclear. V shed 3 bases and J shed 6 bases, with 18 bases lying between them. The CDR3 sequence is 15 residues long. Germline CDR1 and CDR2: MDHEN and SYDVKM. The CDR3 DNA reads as TGTGCCAGCAGTTTGTCCGGACGCCCGAGCCTCGAGCAGTACTTC. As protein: CASSLSGRPSLEQYF. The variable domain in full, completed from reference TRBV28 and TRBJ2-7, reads DVKVTQSSRYLVKRTGEKVFLECVQDMDHENMFWYRQDPGLGLRLIYFSYDVKMKEKGDIPEGYSVSREKKERFSLILESASTNQTSMYLCASSLSGRPSLEQYFGPGTRLTVT.

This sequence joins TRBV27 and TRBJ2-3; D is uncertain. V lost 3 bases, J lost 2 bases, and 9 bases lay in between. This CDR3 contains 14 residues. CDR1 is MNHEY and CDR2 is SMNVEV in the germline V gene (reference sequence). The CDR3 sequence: CASSLKAFTDTQYF. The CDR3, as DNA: TGTGCCAGCAGTTTGAAAGCCTTCACAGATACGCAGTATTTT.

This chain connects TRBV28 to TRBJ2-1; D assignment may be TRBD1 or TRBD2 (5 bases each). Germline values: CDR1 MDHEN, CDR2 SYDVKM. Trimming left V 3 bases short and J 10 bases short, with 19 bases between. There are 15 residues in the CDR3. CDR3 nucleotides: TGTGCCAGCAGTTTCCCCGGGACGCCCCTTACGGAGCAGTTCTTC. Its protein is CASSFPGTPLTEQFF.

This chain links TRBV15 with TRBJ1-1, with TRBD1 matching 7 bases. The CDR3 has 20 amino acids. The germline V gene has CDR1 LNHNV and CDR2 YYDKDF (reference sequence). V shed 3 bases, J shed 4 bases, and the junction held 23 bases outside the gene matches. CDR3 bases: TGTGCCACCAGCAGCCCCACTTTTAGACAGGGAAGGGTAGGAAGCACTGAAGCTTTCTTT. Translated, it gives CATSSPTFRQGRVGSTEAFF.

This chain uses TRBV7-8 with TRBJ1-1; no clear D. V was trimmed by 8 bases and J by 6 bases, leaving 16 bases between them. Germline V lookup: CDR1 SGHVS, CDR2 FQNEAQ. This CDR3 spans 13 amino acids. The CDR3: CASAARREAEAFF. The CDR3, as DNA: TGTGCCAGCGCAGCCAGGAGGGAGGCTGAAGCTTTCTTT.

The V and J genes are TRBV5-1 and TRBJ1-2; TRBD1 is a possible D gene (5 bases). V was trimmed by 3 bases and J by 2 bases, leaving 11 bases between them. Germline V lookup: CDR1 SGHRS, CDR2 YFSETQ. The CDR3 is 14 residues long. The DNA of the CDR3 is TGCGCCAGCAGCTCGGGACTGACAAACTATGGCTACACCTTC. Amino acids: CASSSGLTNYGYTF.

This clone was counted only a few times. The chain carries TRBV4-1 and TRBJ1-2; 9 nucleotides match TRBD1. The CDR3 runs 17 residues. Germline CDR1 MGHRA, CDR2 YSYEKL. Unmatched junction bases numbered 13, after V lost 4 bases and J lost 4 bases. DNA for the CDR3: TGCGCCAGCAGCCCCGGGACAGGGAAAATTAGTGGCTATGGCTACACCTTC. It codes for CASSPGTGKISGYGYTF.

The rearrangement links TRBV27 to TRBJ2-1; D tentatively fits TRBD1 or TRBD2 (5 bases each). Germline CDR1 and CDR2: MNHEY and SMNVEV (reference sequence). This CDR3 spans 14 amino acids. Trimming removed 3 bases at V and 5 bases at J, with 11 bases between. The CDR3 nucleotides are TGTGCCAGCAGTTTGGGGACGGCTAACAATGAGCAGTTCTTC. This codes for CASSLGTANNEQFF.

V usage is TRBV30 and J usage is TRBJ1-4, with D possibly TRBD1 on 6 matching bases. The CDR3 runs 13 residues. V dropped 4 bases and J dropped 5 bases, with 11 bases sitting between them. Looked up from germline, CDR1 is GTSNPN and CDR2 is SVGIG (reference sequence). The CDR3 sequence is CAWTTGPNEKLFF. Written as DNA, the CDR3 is TGTGCCTGGACGACAGGCCCGAATGAAAAACTGTTTTTT. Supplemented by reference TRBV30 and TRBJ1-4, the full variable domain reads SQTIHQWPATLVQPVGSPLSLECTVEGTSNPNLYWYRQAAGRGLQLLFYSVGIGQISSEVPQNLSASRPQDRQFILSSKKLLLSDSGFYLCAWTTGPNEKLFFGSGTQLSVL.

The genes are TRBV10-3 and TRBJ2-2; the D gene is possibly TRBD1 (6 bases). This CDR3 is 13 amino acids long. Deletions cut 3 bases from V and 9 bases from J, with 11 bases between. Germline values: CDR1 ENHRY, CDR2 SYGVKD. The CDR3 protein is CAISEVQGRELFF. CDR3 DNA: TGTGCCATCAGTGAAGTCCAGGGGCGGGAGCTGTTTTTT.

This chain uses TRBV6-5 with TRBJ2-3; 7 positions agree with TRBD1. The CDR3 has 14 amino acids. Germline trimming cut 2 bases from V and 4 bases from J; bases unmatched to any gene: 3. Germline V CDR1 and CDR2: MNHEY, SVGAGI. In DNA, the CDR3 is TGTGCCAGCAGTTACCGGCAGGGGGCAGATACGCAGTATTTT. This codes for CASSYRQGADTQYF.

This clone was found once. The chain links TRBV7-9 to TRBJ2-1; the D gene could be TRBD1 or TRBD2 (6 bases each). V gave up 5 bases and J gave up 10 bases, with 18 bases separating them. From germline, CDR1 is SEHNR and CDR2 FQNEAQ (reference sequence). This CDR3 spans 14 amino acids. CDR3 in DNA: TGTGCCAGCAGCCCCCCCGGGGGCGCCGGGGAGCAGTTCTTC. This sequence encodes CASSPPGGAGEQFF.

As DNA, the CDR3 is TGTGCCAGCAGCGCCACTAGCGCTCTCACCGGGGAGCTGTTTTTT. Amino acid sequence: CASSATSALTGELFF. The J gene is TRBJ2-2, the V gene TRBV9; 7 positions match TRBD2. Looked up from germline, CDR1 is SGDLS and CDR2 is YYNGEE. Trimming removed 3 bases from V and 4 bases from J; junction bases left unmatched: 6. The CDR3 has 15 residues.

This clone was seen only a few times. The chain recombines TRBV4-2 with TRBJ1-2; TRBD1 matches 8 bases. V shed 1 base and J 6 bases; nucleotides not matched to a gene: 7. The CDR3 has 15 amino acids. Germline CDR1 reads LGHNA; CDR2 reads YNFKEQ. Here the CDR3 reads CASSQGPGGADGYTF. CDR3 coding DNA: TGTGCCAGCAGCCAAGGGCCAGGGGGCGCTGATGGCTACACCTTC.

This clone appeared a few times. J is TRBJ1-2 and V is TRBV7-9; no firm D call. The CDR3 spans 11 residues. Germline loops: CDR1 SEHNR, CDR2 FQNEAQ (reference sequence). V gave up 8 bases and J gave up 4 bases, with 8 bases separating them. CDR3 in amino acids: CASATPYGYTF. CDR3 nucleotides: TGTGCCAGCGCTACTCCCTATGGCTACACCTTC.

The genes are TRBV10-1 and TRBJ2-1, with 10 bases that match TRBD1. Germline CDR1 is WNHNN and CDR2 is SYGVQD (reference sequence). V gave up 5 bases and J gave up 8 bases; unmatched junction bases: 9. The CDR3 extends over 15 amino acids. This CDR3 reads CASSTGTGVLDEQFF. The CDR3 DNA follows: TGCGCCAGCAGTACCGGGACAGGGGTTTTGGATGAGCAGTTCTTC.

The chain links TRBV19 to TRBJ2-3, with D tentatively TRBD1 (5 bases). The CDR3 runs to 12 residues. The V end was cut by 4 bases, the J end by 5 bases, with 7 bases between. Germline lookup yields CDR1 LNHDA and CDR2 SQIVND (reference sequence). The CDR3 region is CASSTQGDTQYF. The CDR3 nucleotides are TGTGCCAGTAGTACCCAGGGAGATACGCAGTATTTT. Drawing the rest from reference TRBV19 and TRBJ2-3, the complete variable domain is DGGITQSPKYLFRKEGQNVTLSCEQNLNHDAMYWYRQDPGQGLRLIYYSQIVNDFQKGDIAEGYSVSREKKESFPLTVTSAQKNPTAFYLCASSTQGDTQYFGPGTRLTVL.

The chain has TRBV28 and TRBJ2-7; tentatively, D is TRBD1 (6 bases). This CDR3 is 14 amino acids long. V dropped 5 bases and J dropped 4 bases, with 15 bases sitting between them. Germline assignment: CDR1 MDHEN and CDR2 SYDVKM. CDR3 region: CASSDRTEPYEQYF. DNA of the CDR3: TGTGCCAGCAGTGATAGGACAGAGCCTTACGAGCAGTACTTC.